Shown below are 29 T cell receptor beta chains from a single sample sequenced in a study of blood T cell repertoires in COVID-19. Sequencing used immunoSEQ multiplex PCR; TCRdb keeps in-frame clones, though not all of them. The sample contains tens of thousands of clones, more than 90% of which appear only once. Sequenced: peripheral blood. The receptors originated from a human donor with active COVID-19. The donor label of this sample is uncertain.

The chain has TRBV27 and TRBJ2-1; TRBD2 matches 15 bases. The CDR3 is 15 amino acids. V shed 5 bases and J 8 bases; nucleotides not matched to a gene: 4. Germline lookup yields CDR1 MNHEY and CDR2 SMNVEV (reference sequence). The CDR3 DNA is TGTGCCAGCAGTCCCGGACTAGCGGGAGGGTATGAGCAGTTCTTC. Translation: CASSPGLAGGYEQFF.

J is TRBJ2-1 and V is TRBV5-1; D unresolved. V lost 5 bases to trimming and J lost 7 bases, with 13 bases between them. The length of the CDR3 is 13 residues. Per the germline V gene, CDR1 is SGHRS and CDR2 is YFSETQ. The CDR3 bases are TGCGCCAGCAGTCAAATCCCGGGTAATGAGCAGTTCTTC. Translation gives CASSQIPGNEQFF.

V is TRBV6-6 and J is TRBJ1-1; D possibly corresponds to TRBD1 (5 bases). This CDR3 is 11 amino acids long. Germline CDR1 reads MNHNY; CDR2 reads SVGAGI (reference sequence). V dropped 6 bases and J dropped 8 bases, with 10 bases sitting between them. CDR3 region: CASRVDREAFF. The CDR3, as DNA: TGTGCCAGCAGGGTCGACAGAGAAGCTTTCTTT.

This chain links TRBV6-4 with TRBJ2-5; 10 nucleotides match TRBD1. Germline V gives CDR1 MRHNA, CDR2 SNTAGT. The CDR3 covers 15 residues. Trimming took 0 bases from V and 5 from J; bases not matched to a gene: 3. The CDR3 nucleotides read TGTGCCAGCAGTGACTCGCCGGGACAGGGGGAGACCCAGTACTTC. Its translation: CASSDSPGQGETQYF.

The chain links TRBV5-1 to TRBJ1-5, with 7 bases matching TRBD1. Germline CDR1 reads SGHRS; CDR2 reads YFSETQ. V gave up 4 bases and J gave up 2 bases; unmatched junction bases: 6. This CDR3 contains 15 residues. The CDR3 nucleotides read TGCGCCAGCAGCCTAGCCGGACAGGGCAATCAGCCCCAGCATTTT. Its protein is CASSLAGQGNQPQHF.

The DNA for the CDR3 is TGTGCCAGCAGGGAGACAGGGACCAACGAGCAGTACTTC. Encoded protein: CASRETGTNEQYF. The genes are TRBV28 and TRBJ2-7; 7 bases map to TRBD1. Germline trimming cut 6 bases from V and 5 bases from J; bases unmatched to any gene: 7. This CDR3 spans 13 amino acids. Germline values: CDR1 MDHEN, CDR2 SYDVKM. The full variable domain, in which reference TRBV28 and TRBJ2-7 provide the parts outside the CDR3, is DVKVTQSSRYLVKRTGEKVFLECVQDMDHENMFWYRQDPGLGLRLIYFSYDVKMKEKGDIPEGYSVSREKKERFSLILESASTNQTSMYLCASRETGTNEQYFGPGTRLTVT.

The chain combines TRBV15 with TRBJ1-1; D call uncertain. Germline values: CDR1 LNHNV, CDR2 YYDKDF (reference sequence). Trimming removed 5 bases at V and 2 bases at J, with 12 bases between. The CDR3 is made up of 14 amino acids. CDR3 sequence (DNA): TGTGCCACCAGCGAAAGAACAGAAAACACTGAAGCTTTCTTT. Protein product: CATSERTENTEAFF.

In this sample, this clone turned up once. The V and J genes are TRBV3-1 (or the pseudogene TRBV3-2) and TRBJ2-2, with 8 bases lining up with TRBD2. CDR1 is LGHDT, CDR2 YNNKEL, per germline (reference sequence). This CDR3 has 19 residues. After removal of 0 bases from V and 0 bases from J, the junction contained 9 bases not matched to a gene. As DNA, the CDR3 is TGTGCCAGCAGCCAAGACATCGGCGGGAGGCTCGCGAACACCGGGGAGCTGTTTTTT. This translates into CASSQDIGGRLANTGELFF.

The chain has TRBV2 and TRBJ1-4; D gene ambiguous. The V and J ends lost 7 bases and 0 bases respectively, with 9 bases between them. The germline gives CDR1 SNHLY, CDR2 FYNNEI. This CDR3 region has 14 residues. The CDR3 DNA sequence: TGTGCCAGCAATCGGGAATCAACTAATGAAAAACTGTTTTTT. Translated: CASNRESTNEKLFF. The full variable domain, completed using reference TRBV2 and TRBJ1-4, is EPEVTQTPSHQVTQMGQEVILRCVPISNHLYFYWYRQILGQKVEFLVSFYNNEISEKSEIFDDQFSVERPDGSNFTLKIRSTKLEDSAMYFCASNRESTNEKLFFGSGTQLSVL.

In DNA, the CDR3 is TGTGCCAGCAGTATCTCGTCTGAGCAGTTCTTC. Translation gives CASSISSEQFF. This chain uses TRBV28 with TRBJ2-1; no firm D call. Germline values: CDR1 MDHEN, CDR2 SYDVKM. The CDR3 extends over 11 amino acids. V lost 5 bases and J 9 bases, leaving 8 bases between the germline ends.

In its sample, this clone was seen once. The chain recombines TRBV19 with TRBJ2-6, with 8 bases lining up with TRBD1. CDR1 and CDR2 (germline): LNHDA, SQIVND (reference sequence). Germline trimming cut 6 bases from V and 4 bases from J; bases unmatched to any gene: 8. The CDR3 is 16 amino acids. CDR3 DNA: TGTGCCAGTAGAACGGGACAGGCCGGCGGGGCCAACGTCCTGACTTTC. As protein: CASRTGQAGGANVLTF.

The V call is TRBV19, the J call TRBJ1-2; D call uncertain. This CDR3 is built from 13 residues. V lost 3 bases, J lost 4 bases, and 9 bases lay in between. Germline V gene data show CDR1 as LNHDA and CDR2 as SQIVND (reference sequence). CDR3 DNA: TGTGCCAGTAGTATGGGCGCCAGCTATGGCTACACCTTC. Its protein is CASSMGASYGYTF.

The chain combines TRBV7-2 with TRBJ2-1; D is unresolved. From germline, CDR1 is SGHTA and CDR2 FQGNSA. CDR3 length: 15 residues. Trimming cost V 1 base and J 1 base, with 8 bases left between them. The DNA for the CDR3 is TGTGCCAGCAGCTTAGTAGCTGGATCCTACAATGAGCAGTTCTTC. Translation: CASSLVAGSYNEQFF.

The CDR3 nucleotides read TGTGCCTGCACCATAGGGACTGATGGCTACACCTTC. This sequence encodes CACTIGTDGYTF. This rearrangement joins TRBV30 to TRBJ1-2; weak D call: TRBD1 (5 bases). Germline CDR1 GTSNPN, CDR2 SVGIG (reference sequence). V was shortened by 6 bases and J by 6 bases, with 14 bases between the two germline ends. The CDR3 sequence is 12 residues long.

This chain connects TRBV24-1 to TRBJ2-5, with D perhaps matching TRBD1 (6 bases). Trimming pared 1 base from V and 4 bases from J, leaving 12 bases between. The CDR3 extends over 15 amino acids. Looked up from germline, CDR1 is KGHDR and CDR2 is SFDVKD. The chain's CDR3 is CATSDFQGRSETQYF. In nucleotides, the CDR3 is TGTGCCACCAGTGATTTTCAGGGGCGGTCAGAGACCCAGTACTTC.

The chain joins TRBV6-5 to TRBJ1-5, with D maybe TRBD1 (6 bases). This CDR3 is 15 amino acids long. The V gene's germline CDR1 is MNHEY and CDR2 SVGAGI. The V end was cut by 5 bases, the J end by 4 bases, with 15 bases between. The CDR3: CASSPGTPQNQPQHF. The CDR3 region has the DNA TGTGCCAGCAGTCCCGGGACACCCCAAAATCAGCCCCAGCATTTT.

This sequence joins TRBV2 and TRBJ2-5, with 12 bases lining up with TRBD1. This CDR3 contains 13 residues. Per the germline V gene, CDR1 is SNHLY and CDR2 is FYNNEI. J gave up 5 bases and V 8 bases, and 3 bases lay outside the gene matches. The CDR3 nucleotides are TGTGCCAGCTCGGGACAGGGGGCGGAGACCCAGTACTTC. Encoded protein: CASSGQGAETQYF. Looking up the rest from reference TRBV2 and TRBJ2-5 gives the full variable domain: EPEVTQTPSHQVTQMGQEVILRCVPISNHLYFYWYRQILGQKVEFLVSFYNNEISEKSEIFDDQFSVERPDGSNFTLKIRSTKLEDSAMYFCASSGQGAETQYFGPGTRLLVL.

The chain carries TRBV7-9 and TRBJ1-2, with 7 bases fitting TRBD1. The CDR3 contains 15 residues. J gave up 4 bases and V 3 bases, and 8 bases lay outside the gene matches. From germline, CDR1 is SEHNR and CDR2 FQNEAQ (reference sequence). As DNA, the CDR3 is TGTGCCAGCAGCTTCCCCGACAGGGAGCGCTATGGCTACACCTTC. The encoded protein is CASSFPDRERYGYTF.

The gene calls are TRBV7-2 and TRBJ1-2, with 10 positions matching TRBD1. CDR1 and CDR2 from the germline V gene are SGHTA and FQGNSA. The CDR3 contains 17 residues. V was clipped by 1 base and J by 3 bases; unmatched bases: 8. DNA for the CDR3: TGTGCCAGCAGCTTAGGGGGACCGGGACAGGGGTACTATGGCTACACCTTC. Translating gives CASSLGGPGQGYYGYTF.

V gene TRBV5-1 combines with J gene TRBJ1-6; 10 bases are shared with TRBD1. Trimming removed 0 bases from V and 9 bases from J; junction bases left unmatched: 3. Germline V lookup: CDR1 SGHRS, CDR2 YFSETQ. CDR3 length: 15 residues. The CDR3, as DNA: TGCGCCAGCAGCTTGGAAGGGACAGGGGTTTCACCCCTCCACTTT. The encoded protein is CASSLEGTGVSPLHF. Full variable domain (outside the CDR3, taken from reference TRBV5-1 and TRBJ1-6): KAGVTQTPRYLIKTRGQQVTLSCSPISGHRSVSWYQQTPGQGLQFLFEYFSETQRNKGNFPGRFSGRQFSNSRSEMNVSTLELGDSALYLCASSLEGTGVSPLHFGNGTRLTVT.

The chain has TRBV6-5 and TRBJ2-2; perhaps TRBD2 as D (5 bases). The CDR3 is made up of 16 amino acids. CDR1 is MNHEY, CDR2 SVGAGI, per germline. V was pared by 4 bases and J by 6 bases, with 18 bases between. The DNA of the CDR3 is TGTGCCAGCAGTTCCCGGGGTTCTGGTCGGGCCGGGGAGCTGTTTTTT. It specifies CASSSRGSGRAGELFF.

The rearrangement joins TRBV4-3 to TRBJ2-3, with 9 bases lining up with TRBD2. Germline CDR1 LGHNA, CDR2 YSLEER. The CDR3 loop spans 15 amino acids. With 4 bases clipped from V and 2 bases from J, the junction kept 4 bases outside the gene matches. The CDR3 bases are TGCGCCAGCAGCCCGACTAGCGGCCACACAGATACGCAGTATTTT. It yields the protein CASSPTSGHTDTQYF.

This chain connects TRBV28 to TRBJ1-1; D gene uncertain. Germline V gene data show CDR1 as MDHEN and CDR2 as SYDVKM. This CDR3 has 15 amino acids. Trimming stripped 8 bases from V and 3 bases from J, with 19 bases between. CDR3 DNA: TGTGCCAGCTATTCCGGAGGGCAGCTGTACACTGAAGCTTTCTTT. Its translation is CASYSGGQLYTEAFF.

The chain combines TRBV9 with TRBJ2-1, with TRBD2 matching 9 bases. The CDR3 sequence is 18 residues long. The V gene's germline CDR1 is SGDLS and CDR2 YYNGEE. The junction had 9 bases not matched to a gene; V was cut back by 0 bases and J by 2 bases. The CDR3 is CASSVVGSGSGTYNEQFF. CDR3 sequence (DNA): TGTGCCAGCAGCGTAGTTGGTAGCGGGAGTGGGACCTACAATGAGCAGTTCTTC.

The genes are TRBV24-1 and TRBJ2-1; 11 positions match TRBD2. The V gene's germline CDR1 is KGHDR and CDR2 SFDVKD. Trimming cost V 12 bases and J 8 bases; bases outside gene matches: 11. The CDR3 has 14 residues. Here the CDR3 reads CAASSGRETYEQFF. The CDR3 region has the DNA TGTGCCGCGAGTAGCGGGAGGGAAACGTATGAGCAGTTCTTC.

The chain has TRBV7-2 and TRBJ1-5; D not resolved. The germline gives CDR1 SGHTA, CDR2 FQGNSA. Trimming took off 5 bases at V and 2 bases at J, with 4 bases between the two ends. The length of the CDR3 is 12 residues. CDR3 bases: TGTGCCAGCAGCCGGGGCAATCAGCCCCAGCATTTT. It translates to CASSRGNQPQHF.

Here the CDR3 DNA reads TGTGCCAGCAGGGGTATTACAGGGCGAGGGGAGAGTTATAGCAATCAGCCCCAGCATTTT. Protein sequence: CASRGITGRGESYSNQPQHF. This chain joins TRBV27 and TRBJ1-5; weak D call: TRBD1 (6 bases). This CDR3 comprises 20 residues. Germline-derived CDR1 and CDR2 are MNHEY and SMNVEV (reference sequence). The V and J ends lost 6 bases and 0 bases respectively, with 27 bases between them.

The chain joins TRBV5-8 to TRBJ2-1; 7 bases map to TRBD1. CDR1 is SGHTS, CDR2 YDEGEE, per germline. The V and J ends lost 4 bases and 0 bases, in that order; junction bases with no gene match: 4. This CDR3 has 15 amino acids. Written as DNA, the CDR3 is TGTGCCAGCAGCAGGACAGGTCGCTCCTACAATGAGCAGTTCTTC. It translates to CASSRTGRSYNEQFF.

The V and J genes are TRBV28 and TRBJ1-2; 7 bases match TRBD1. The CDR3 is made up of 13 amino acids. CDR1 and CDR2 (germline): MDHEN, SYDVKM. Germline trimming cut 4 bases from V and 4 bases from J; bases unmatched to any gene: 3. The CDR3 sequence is CASSSGQSYGYTF. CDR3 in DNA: TGTGCCAGCAGTTCGGGACAGAGCTATGGCTACACCTTC.